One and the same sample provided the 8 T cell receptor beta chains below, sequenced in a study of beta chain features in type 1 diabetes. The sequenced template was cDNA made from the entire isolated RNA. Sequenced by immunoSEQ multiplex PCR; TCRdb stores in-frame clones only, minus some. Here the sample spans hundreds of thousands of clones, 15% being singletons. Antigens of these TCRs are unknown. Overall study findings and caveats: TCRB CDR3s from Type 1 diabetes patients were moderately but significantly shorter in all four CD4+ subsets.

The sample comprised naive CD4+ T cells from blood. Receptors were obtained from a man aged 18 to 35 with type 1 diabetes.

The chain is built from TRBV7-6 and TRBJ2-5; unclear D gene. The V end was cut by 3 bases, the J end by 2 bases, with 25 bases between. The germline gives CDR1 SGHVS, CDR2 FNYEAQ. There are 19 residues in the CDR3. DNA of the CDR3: TGTGCCAGCAGCTTTCCGATCGAATCATACCACGCAGCGCAAGAGACCCAGTACTTC. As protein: CASSFPIESYHAAQETQYF.

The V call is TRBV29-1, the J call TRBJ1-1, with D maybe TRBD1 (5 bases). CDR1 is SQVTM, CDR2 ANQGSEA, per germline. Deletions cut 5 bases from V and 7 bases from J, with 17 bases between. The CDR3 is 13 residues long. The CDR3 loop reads CSVWTQGGGEAFF. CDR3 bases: TGCAGCGTTTGGACGCAGGGAGGTGGTGAAGCTTTCTTT.

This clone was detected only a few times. Written as DNA, the CDR3 is TGTGCCTGGAGTTTGCGCGGGACCGAGCAGTACTTC. It is translated as CAWSLRGTEQYF. The chain employs TRBV30 and TRBJ2-7; D might be TRBD2 (6 bases). This CDR3 has 12 residues. V was cut by 2 bases and J by 6 bases, with 11 bases left in between. Germline loops: CDR1 GTSNPN, CDR2 SVGIG (reference sequence). The whole variable domain, filled in from reference TRBV30 and TRBJ2-7, reads SQTIHQWPATLVQPVGSPLSLECTVEGTSNPNLYWYRQAAGRGLQLLFYSVGIGQISSEVPQNLSASRPQDRQFILSSKKLLLSDSGFYLCAWSLRGTEQYFGPGTRLTVT.

CDR3 loop: CASSLRQGADSPLHF. The CDR3 nucleotides read TGTGCCAGCAGCCTCCGACAGGGGGCCGATTCACCCCTCCACTTT. J is TRBJ1-6 and V is TRBV9; 10 bases line up with TRBD1. Germline CDR1 SGDLS, CDR2 YYNGEE. The CDR3 runs 15 residues. V gave up 4 bases and J gave up 8 bases; unmatched junction bases: 6.

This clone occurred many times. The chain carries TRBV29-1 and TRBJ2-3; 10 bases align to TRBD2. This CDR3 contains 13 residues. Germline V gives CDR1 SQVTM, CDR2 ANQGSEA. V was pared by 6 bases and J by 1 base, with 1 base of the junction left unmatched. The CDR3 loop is CSVGTSGTDTQYF. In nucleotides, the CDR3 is TGCAGCGTCGGGACTAGCGGCACAGATACGCAGTATTTT.

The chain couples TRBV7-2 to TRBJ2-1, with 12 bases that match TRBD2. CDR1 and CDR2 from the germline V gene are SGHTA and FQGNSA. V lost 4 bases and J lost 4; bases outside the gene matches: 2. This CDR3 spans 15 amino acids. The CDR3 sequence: CASSWTSGMYNEQFF. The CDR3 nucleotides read TGTGCCAGCAGCTGGACTAGCGGGATGTACAATGAGCAGTTCTTC.

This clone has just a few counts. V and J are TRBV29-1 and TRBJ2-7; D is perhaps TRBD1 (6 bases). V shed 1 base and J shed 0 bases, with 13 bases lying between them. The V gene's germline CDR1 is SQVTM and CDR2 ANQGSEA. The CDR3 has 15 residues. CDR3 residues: CSVEAATGSSYEQYF. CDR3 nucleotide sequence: TGCAGCGTTGAAGCGGCGACAGGAAGCTCCTACGAGCAGTACTTC.

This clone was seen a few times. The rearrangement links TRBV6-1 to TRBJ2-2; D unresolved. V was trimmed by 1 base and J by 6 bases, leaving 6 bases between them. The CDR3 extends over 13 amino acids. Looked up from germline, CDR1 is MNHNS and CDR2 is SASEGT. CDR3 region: CASSEVVAGELFF. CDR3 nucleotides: TGTGCCAGCAGTGAAGTAGTGGCCGGGGAGCTGTTTTTT.